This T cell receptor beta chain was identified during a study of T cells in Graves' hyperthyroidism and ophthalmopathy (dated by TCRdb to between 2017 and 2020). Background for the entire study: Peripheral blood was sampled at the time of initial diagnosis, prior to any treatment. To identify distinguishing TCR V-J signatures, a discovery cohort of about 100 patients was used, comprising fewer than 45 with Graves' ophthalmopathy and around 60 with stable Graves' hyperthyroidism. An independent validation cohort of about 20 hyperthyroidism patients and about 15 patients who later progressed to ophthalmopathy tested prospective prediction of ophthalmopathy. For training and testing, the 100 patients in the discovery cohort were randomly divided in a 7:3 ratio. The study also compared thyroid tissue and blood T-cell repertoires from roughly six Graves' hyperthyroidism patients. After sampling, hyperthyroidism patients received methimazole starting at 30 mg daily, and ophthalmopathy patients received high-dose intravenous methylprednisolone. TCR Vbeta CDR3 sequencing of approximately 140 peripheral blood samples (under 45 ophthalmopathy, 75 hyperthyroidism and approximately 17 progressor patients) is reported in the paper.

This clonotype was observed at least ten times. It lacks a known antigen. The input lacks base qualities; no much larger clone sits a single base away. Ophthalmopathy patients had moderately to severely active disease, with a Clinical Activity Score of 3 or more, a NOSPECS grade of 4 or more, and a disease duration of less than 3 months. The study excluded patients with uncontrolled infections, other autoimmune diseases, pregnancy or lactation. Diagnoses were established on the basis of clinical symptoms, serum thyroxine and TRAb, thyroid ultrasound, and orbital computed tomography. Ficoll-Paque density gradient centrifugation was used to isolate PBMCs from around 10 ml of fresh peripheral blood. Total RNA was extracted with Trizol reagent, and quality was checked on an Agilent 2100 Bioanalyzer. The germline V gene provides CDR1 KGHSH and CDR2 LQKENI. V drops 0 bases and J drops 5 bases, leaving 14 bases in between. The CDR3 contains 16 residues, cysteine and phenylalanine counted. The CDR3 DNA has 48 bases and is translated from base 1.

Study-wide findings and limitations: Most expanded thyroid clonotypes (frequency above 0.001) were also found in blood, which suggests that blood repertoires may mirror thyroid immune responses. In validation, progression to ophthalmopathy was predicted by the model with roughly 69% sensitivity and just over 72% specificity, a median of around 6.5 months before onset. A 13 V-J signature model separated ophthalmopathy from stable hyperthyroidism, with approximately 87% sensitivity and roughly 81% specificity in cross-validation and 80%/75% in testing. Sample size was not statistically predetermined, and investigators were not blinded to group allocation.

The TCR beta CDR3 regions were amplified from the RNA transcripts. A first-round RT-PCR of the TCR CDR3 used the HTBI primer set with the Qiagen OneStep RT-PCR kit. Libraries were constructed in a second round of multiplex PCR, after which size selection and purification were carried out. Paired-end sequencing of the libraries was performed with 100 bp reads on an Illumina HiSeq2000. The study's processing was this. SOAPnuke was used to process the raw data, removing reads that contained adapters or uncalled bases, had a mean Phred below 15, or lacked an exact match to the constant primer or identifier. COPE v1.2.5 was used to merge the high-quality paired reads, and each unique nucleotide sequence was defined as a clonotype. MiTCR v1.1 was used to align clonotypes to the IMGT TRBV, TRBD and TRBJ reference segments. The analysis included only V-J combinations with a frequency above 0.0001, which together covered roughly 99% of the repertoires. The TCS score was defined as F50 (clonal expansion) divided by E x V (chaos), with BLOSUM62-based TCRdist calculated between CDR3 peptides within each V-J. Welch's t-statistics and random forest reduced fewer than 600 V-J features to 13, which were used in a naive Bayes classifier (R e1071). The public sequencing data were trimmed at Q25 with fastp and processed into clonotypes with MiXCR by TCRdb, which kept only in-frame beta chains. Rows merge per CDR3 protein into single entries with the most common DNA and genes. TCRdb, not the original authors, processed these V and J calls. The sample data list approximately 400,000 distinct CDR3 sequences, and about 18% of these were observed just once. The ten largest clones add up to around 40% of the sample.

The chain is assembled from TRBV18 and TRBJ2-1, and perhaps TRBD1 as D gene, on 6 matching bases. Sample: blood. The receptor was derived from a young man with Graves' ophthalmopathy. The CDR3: CASSPPGQGSHNEQFF. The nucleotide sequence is TGTGCCAGCTCACCACCGGGCCAGGGGTCCCACAATGAGCAGTTCTTC.